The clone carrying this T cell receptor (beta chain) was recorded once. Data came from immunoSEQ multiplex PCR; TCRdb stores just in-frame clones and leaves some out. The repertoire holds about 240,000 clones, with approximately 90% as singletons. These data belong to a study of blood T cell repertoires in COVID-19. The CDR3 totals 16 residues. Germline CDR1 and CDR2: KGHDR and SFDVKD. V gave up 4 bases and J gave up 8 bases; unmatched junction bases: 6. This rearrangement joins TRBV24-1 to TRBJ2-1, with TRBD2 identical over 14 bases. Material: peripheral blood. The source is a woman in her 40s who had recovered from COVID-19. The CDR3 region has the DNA TGTGCCACCAGTGACCGACTAGCGGGAGGGATAGATGAGCAGTTCTTC. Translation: CATSDRLAGGIDEQFF.